This T cell receptor beta chain was obtained from a study of CD8 T cells in ankylosing spondylitis. TCRdb called the 5' RACE reads again in MiXCR, with one record for every CDR3 protein. The sample records 250,000 to 400,000 distinct CDR3 sequences, approximately 10% being singletons. Trimming left V 4 bases short and J 7 bases short, with 13 bases between. Germline V lookup: CDR1 LNHDA, CDR2 SQIVND (reference sequence). This CDR3 has 13 amino acids. The specimen was blood, either unsorted or a sorted T cell fraction (not recorded which). The TCR sequence derives from a female donor with ankylosing spondylitis or in good health (not recorded which). The rearrangement joins TRBV19 to TRBJ1-1, with a weak D call TRBD1 (5 bases). This chain's CDR3 is CASSTIGAGEAFF. CDR3 sequence (DNA): TGTGCCAGTAGTACTATCGGGGCCGGTGAAGCTTTCTTT.